This TCR beta chain originates from a study of blood T cell repertoires in COVID-19. TCRdb's table, derived via immunoSEQ multiplex PCR, lists solely in-frame clones and lacks some. The sample includes over 200,000 clones, 87% of them seen just once. Germline CDR1 MNHEY, CDR2 SMNVEV (reference sequence). The CDR3 covers 14 residues. The V end lost 3 bases, the J end lost 3 bases, and 9 bases lay between the germline ends. The origin of this receptor is a woman between 18 and 30 years old who had recovered from COVID-19. This chain joins TRBV27 and TRBJ2-1, with D maybe TRBD2 (5 bases). Sequencing was performed on peripheral blood. The CDR3 loop reads CASSFSSGYNEQFF. In nucleotides, the CDR3 is TGTGCCAGCAGTTTTTCGAGCGGCTACAATGAGCAGTTCTTC.